This T cell receptor (beta chain) was found in a study of blood T cell repertoires in COVID-19. Study details: From T cells, B-cell-depleted T cells, or PBMCs came the material, which was cDNA or gDNA.

The CDR3 has 15 residues. Germline V lookup: CDR1 KGHDR, CDR2 SFDVKD. V was clipped by 4 bases and J by 8 bases; unmatched bases: 7. Assay used: immunoSEQ multiplex PCR; TCRdb lists only in-frame clones, some missing. The sample holds 95,000 or so clones, approximately 84% seen once. This clonotype originated in a man older than 75 with active or convalescent COVID-19. The chain couples TRBV24-1 to TRBJ2-1; TRBD2 agrees at 10 bases. Source material: peripheral blood. The CDR3 DNA sequence: TGTGCCACCAGTGAGGGACTAGCGTCCTCCGATGAGCAGTTCTTC. Translated, it gives CATSEGLASSDEQFF.